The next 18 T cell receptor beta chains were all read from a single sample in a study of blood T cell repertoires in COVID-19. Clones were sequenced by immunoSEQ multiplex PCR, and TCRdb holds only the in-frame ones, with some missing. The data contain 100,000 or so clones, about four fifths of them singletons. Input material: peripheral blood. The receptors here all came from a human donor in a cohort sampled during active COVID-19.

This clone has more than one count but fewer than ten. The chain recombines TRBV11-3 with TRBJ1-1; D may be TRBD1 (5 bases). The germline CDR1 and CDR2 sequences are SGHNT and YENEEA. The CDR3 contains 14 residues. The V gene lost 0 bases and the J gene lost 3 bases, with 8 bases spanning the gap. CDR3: CASSLEQGHTEAFF. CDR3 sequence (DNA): TGTGCCAGCAGCTTAGAGCAGGGCCACACTGAAGCTTTCTTT.

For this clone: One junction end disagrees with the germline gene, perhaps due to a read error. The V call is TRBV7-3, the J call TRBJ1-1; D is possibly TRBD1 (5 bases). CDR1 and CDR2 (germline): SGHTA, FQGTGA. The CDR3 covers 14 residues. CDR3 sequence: CTSSLGATNTEAFF. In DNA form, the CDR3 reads TGTACCAGCAGCTTAGGGGCGACGAACACTGAAGCTTTCTTT.

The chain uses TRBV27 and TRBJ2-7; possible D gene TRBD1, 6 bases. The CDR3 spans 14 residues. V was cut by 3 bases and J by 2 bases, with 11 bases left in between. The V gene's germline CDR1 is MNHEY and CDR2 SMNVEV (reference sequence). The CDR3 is CASSLERGTYEQYF. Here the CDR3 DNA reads TGTGCCAGCAGTTTGGAAAGGGGGACCTACGAGCAGTACTTC.

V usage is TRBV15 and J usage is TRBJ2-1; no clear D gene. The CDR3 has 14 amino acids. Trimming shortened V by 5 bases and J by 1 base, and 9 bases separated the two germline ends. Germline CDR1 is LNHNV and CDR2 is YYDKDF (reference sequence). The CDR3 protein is CATSATLSYNEQFF. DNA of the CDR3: TGTGCCACCAGCGCAACTTTGTCCTACAATGAGCAGTTCTTC. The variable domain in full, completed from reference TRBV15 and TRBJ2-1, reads DAMVIQNPRYQVTQFGKPVTLSCSQTLNHNVMYWYQQKSSQAPKLLFHYYDKDFNNEADTPDNFQSRRPNTSFCFLDIRSPGLGDTAMYLCATSATLSYNEQFFGPGTRLTVL.

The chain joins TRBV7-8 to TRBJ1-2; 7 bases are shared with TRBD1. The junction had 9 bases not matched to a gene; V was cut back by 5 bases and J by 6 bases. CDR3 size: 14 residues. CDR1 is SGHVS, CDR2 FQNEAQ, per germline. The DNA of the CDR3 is TGTGCCAGCAGCCCCAGAGACAGGGCACATGGCTACACCTTC. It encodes CASSPRDRAHGYTF.

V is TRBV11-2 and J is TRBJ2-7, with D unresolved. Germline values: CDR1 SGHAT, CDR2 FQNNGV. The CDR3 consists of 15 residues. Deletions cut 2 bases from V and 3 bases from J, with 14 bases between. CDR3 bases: TGTGCCAGCAGCTTATCCCCGCTTAGAGGCTACGAGCAGTACTTC. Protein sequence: CASSLSPLRGYEQYF.

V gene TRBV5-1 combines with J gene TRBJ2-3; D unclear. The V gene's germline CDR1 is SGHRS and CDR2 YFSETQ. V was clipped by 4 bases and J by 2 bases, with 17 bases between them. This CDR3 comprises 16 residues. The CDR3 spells CASSLRHTAPTDTQYF. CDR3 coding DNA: TGCGCCAGCAGCCTACGACATACAGCTCCCACAGATACGCAGTATTTT.

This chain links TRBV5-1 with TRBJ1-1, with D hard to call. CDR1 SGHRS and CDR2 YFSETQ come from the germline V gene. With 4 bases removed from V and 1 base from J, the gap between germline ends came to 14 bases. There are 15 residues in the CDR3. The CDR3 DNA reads TGCGCCAGCAGCCCTGGCCCTGGAGGGAACACTGAAGCTTTCTTT. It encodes CASSPGPGGNTEAFF.

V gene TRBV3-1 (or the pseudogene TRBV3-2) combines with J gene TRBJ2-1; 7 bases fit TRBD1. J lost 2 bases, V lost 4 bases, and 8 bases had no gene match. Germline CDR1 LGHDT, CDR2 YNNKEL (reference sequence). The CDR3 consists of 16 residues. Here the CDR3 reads CASSRPTGTAYNEQFF. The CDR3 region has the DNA TGTGCCAGCAGCCGCCCTACCGGGACAGCCTACAATGAGCAGTTCTTC.

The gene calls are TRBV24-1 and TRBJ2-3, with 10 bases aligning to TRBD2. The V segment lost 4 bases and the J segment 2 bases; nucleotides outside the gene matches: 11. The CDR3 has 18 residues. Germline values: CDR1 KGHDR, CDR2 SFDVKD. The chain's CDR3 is CATSDPVGTSGNTDTQYF. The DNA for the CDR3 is TGTGCCACCAGTGACCCTGTTGGCACTAGCGGGAACACAGATACGCAGTATTTT.

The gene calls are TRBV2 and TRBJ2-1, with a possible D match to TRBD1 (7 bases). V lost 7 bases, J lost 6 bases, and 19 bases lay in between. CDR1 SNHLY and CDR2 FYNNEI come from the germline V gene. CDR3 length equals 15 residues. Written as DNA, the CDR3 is TGTGCCAGCACGCGGGAAGGGGGCTCGGGCAATGAGCAGTTCTTC. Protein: CASTREGGSGNEQFF.

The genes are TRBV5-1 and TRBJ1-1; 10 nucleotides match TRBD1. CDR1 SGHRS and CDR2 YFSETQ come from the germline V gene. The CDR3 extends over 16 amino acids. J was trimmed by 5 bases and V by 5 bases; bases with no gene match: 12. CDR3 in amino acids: CASSPGQGGRGTEAFF. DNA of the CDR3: TGCGCCAGCAGTCCAGGACAGGGGGGTCGGGGAACTGAAGCTTTCTTT.

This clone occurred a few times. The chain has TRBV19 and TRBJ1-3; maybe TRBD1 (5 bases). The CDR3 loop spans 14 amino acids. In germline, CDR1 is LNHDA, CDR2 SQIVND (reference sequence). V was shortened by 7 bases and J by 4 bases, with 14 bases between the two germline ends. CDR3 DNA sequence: TGTGCCAGTAACTCCGGGACTTCAGGAAACACCATATATTTT. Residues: CASNSGTSGNTIYF.

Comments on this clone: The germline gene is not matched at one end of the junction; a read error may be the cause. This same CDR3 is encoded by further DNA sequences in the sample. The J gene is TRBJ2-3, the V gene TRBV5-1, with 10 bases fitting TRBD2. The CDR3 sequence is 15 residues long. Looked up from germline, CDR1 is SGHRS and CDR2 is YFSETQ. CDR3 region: CASSPTLAGEGTQYF. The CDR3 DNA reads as TGCGCCAGCAGCCCGACTCTAGCGGGGGAGGGTACGCAATATTTT. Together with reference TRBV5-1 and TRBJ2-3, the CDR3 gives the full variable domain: KAGVTQTPRYLIKTRGQQVTLSCSPISGHRSVSWYQQTPGQGLQFLFEYFSETQRNKGNFPGRFSGRQFSNSRSEMNVSTLELGDSALYLCASSPTLAGEGTQYFGPGTRLTVL.

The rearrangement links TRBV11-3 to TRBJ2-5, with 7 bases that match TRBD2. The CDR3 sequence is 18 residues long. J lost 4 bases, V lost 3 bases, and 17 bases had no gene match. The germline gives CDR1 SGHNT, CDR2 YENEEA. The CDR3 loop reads CASSFGGTTFGDIETQYF. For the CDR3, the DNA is TGTGCCAGCAGCTTCGGCGGGACTACCTTCGGCGATATAGAGACCCAGTACTTC.

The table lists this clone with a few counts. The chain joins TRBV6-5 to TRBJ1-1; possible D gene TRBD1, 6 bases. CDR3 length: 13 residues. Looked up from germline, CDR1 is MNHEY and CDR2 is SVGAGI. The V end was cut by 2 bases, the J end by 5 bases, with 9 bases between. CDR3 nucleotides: TGTGCCAGCAGTTACAACAGGGAGACTGAAGCTTTCTTT. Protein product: CASSYNRETEAFF.

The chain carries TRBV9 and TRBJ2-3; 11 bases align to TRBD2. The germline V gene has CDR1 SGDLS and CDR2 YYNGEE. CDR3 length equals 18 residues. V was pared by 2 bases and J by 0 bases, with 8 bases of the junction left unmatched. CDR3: CASSVSGGGFSSTDTQYF. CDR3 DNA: TGTGCCAGCAGCGTTAGCGGGGGGGGGTTTTCTAGCACAGATACGCAGTATTTT.

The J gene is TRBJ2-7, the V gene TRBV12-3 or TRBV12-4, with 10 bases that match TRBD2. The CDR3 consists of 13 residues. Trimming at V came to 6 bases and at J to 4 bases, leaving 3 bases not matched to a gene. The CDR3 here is CASSRSGGYEQYF. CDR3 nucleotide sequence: TGTGCCAGCAGCCGTAGCGGGGGGTACGAGCAGTACTTC.